This T cell receptor beta chain was sequenced during a study of cytomegalovirus exposure and HLA in healthy donors (dated by TCRdb to about 2017). With respect to the entire study: An earlier analysis of a few hundred of the donors reported 276 Gb of sequence data and roughly 120 million unique TCR beta sequences obtained from 180 million or so T cells. Of the roughly 400 genotyped donors, 65% to 90% fell in the genetic ancestry cluster associated with self-reported Caucasian donors. An earlier analysis of about 600 of the donors used high-throughput TCR beta sequencing to judge whether each TCR beta V gene segment behaved as functional or pseudogenic. Across some 400 genotyped donors of the cohort, an average of about 240,000 unique TCR beta nucleotide sequences per donor were sequenced, and 15% to 20% of those sequences were non-productive. To study patterns of TCR occurrence, a later analysis re-analyzed previously published TCR beta repertoires from around 700 donors and added high-resolution HLA genotyping. Genome-wide SNP genotypes for about 65% of the 666 donors were used in a later genetic analysis, which treated that subset as a discovery cohort. HLA typing covered class I and class II loci at four-digit resolution. Rather than using new phenotypic data, the later analysis identified candidate immune exposures from TCR beta sequences and from how often those sequences occurred across donors. Donor age, sex, ethnicity and CMV serostatus were collected together with the repertoire data. Because of strong linkage in the cohort, a few DR-DQ haplotypes were treated as single units for association and clustering. In addition to the first cohort of several hundred subjects, a separate validation cohort of some 120 different subjects was used. To predict cytomegalovirus infection status, the study brought together high-throughput TCR immunosequencing, statistical association of individual TCRs with disease status, and machine learning. Using immunosequencing, the study profiled T cell repertoires from 666 subjects and related those repertoires to cytomegalovirus serostatus. An early release covering roughly 640 HLA-typed donors comprised approximately 300 gigabases of sequencing data and approximately 80 million unique TCR sequences. The aim of the study was to test whether cataloging public T cell receptors could identify signatures of past pathogen exposure. Every repertoire in the discovery cohort had been generated on one and the same sequencing platform. The number of donors typed differed by locus, with roughly 620-630 for A, B, C, DRB1 and DQB1, around 500 for DQA1, 600 to 610 for DPA1, and approximately 470 for DPB1. Study-level results and caveats: Presence/absence analyses assumed roughly uniform sequencing depth across donors, an assumption that may not hold. Because HLA typing was unavailable for some donors at each locus, only the typed subset was used in association tests. Most CMV-associated TCR beta chains appeared to be HLA-restricted in a later analysis, and the HLA associations seemed to be driven largely by CMV exposure. The authors suggested that the approach could potentially be extended to other disease states and immunological phenotypes. A cluster of highly shared sequence variants was judged likely to be a technical artifact of the sequencing pipeline. In a later analysis, HLA-associated TCR beta chains were found to be more clonally expanded and to have lower generation probabilities than equally common non-associated chains. A later analysis found that TCR association rates varied across HLA loci, with DRB1 alleles showing the most associated TCRs and HLA-C alleles the fewest. The 87-base-pair reads could not distinguish some IMGT-functional V segments, including TRBV6-2 and TRBV6-3, so those segments were excluded. The classifier was reported to diagnose cytomegalovirus status with high specificity and sensitivity in both the original and validation cohorts. At a false discovery rate of 0.05, a later analysis linked under 20,000 TCR beta sequences to specific HLA alleles. Assigning TCR associations to individual alleles was difficult when HLA alleles, especially DR and DQ, strongly co-occurred. According to a later analysis, parvovirus B19, influenza, CMV and Epstein-Barr virus appeared linked to several top co-occurrence clusters. In vitro tests confirmed that a few of the cytomegalovirus-associated TCR beta chains recognize cytomegalovirus antigens. Correlated functional status among segregating V segments might be attributable to linkage disequilibrium, but an unknown experimental factor could not be ruled out. The earlier analysis of around 600 of the donors excluded 15 to 20 rarely observed V segments, including chromosome 9 orphons, because counts were too low. In a later genetic analysis, a missense DCLRE1C variant was associated with V-gene and J-gene trimming of TCR beta chains, and the association was replicated in an independent cohort. In a later genetic analysis, fewer N-insertions in productive TCRs were reported among donors in an Asian-associated ancestry cluster than the roughly 670-donor mean. CMV serostatus was the only immune exposure information available for the cohort. In an earlier analysis of about 550 of the donors, most TCR beta V segments were observed in productive rearrangements about 90% or about 30% of the time, broadly matching IMGT annotations. A total of 150 to 200 TCR beta chains were listed by the study as associated with cytomegalovirus. This cohort had only TCR beta chains sequenced, and the lack of alpha or paired-chain data limited which features could be detected. Across donors, most TCR sequences were observed very rarely, whereas some public TCRs were present in many individuals. A further reported finding was that TCR beta sequences accurately predicted the HLA-A and HLA-B alleles for most subjects in the first cohort.

In total, roughly 670 healthy bone marrow donors made up the cohort. At the time of sampling, all cohort members were nominally healthy, though unrecorded immune exposures were likely present. The donor was CMV seronegative and belonged to the group of 352 seronegative cohort members. A peripheral blood sample was provided by each donor, and peripheral blood mononuclear cells were used for TCR beta sequencing. The Qiagen DNeasy Blood Extraction Kit was used to extract genomic DNA from the blood cell samples. The library came from the immunoSEQ multiplex PCR assay. A mixture of 60 forward primers for TCR Vbeta segments and 13 reverse primers for TCR Jbeta segments was used in the multiplex PCR. A multiplex PCR assay on genomic DNA amplified the CDR3 region of rearranged TCR beta genes. The Illumina HiSeq System was used to sequence the amplified TCR beta libraries as 87-base-pair reads. The published analysis was carried out like this. Across the 700 or so repertoires, a later analysis counted tens of millions of unique TCR beta chains, 9.5 million to 13 million of which were shared by at least two donors. A nearest-neighbor algorithm error-corrected the raw reads and collapsed the reads into unique sequences, merging closely related sequences to remove PCR and sequencing errors. To assign V, D and J gene segments, CDR3 sequences were aligned to IMGT reference sequences. For a sequence to be retained, a match of at least six nucleotides to both a V gene segment and a J gene segment was required. A rearrangement counted as productive if the CDR3 had no stop codons and remained in frame with V and J, and every other rearrangement counted as non-productive. Following IMGT convention, CDR3 was defined as the stretch from the second conserved V-encoded cysteine up to the conserved J-encoded phenylalanine. In an earlier analysis of more than 550 of the donors, sequences lacking an unambiguous match to a single V gene segment were excluded. An earlier analysis of fewer than 650 of the donors classified V segments as functional when productive rearrangements were above 56.7% and as segregating when the standard deviation between donors was above 5%. A statistical classification framework was built to diagnose cytomegalovirus status from the catalog of TCR beta chain sequences. A later analysis assigned V and J genes by comparing TCR nucleotide sequences with IMGT/GENE-DB human TR gene sequences. In a later analysis, CDR3 sequences and most-parsimonious VDJ recombination scenarios were assigned using the TCRdist pipeline. In a later analysis, every TCR beta chain was defined by the combination of its CDR3 amino acid sequence and its V-gene family, and reads without a unique V-gene family were dropped. To address suspected cross-contamination and a sequencing artifact, a later analysis removed a few hundred highly shared, low-generation-probability nucleotide sequences. In a later analysis, a clonal expansion index was calculated for each public chain from normalized within-repertoire ranks of inferred template counts. A later analysis computed generation probabilities with a VDJ recombination model fitted to out-of-frame rearrangements, and checked the results against IGoR. A later analysis scored TCR-TCR, TCR-HLA and TCR-CMV co-occurrence with hypergeometric tests, applying a repertoire-size bias correction to TCR pairs. To estimate false discovery rates, a later analysis permuted the HLA or CMV assignments 20 times. In a later analysis, co-occurring TCRs were grouped with DBSCAN, and TCRdist sequence similarity was added when clustering was performed within HLA-allele-positive subsets. Repertoires with fewer than 30,000 or more than 120,000 public chains, plus five repertoires with anomalous nucleotide sharing, were excluded from co-occurrence clustering. In its TCRdb copy, this immuneACCESS table keeps in-frame sequences only and misses some clones. Where compared with another copy, unresolved V genes explain less than half of these, and the others have no known cause. V and J calls and clone size come straight from that table; D and trimming were deduced from the DNA. Within this sample are under 150,000 clones, with roughly 80% of them counted one time only. The ten largest clonotypes hold approximately 1% of the sample.

Its CDR3 holds 17 amino acids, cysteine through phenylalanine. Only the CDR3 portion is preserved as DNA: 51 bases, with reading frame beginning at the first base. A remark on this clone: It lacks a known antigen. No much larger clone is present one base from it, and per-base qualities are unavailable.

Sequencing was carried out using PBMCs. The V and J genes are TRBV21-1 and TRBJ1-2; TRBD1, the table's D call, lacks a check against the DNA. TRBV21-1 is a known pseudogene. The sequence derives from a man younger than 30 in good health and CMV-seronegative. The CDR3 sequence is CASSQRQGPSSDYGYTF. Read as DNA, the sequence is TGTGCCAGCAGCCAGCGACAGGGTCCATCCTCTGACTATGGCTACACCTTC.